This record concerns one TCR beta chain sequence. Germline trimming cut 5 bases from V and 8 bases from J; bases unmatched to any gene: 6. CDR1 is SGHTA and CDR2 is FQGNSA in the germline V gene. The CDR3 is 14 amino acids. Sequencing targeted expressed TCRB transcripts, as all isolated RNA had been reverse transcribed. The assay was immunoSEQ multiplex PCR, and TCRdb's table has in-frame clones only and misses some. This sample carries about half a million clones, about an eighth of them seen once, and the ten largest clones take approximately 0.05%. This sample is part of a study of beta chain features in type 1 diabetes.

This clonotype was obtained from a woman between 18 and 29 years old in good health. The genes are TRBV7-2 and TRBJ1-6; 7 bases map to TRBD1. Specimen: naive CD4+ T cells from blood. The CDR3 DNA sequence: TGTGCCAGCAGCCAGACAGGGAGAGATTCACCCCTCCACTTT. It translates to CASSQTGRDSPLHF. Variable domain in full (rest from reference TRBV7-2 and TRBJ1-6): GAGVSQSPSNKVTEKGKDVELRCDPISGHTALYWYRQSLGQGLEFLIYFQGNSAPDKSGLPSDRFSAERTGGSVSTLTIQRTQQEDSAVYLCASSQTGRDSPLHFGNGTRLTVT.